This is a list of T cell receptor beta chains from one sample in a study of CXCR3-negative and CXCR3-positive naive CD8 T cells. Using the 5' RACE reads, TCRdb records one entry per CDR3 protein without DNA. This sample's clone table lists about 130,000 distinct CDR3 sequences. The specimen sequenced was naive CXCR3- CD8+ T cells from blood. These receptors were obtained from a human donor in good health. Some clones in this sample may be carry-over from other donors' samples. Each CDR3 is given with its conserved first and last residue. The order of the fields is CDR3 length, J gene, V gene, CDR3 protein.

16,TRBJ1-3,TRBV7-2,CATRSLERGGGNTIYF
16,TRBJ1-1,TRBV29-1,CSAIPPGGASNTEAFF
13,TRBJ2-7,TRBV20-1,CSALRDNYYEQYF
13,TRBJ2-7,TRBV7-8,CASRLAGAYEQYF
14,TRBJ2-3,TRBV18,CASSPSIGTDTQYF
14,TRBJ2-5,TRBV20-1,CSARPWGNQETQYF
14,TRBJ2-7,TRBV27,CASSFSSGAYEQYF
15,TRBJ2-7,TRBV15,CATSRDRGVSYEQYF
16,TRBJ2-5,TRBV7-6,CASSFAGTSARETQYF
16,TRBJ2-7,TRBV4-2,CASSQAVGTGSYEQYF
15,TRBJ2-7,TRBV4-1,CASSAEGTTFYEQYF
16,TRBJ2-7,TRBV12-3/TRBV12-4,CASRGAQDPNPYEQYF
15,TRBJ2-7,TRBV10-3,CAISESSGYYYEQYF
18,TRBJ2-3,TRBV25-1,CASSEYIHPRPRTDTQYF
14,TRBJ2-1,TRBV27,CASSPGLTDNEQFF
15,TRBJ1-2,TRBV6-6,CASRGGTGDNYGYTF
19,TRBJ2-1,TRBV29-1,CSATSFGTVSISGTGEQFF
14,TRBJ2-7,TRBV20-1,CSARGRTLYYEQYF
14,TRBJ2-7,TRBV4-1,CASSQGGTGDEQYF
12,TRBJ2-4,TRBV10-1,CASKGQKSIQYF